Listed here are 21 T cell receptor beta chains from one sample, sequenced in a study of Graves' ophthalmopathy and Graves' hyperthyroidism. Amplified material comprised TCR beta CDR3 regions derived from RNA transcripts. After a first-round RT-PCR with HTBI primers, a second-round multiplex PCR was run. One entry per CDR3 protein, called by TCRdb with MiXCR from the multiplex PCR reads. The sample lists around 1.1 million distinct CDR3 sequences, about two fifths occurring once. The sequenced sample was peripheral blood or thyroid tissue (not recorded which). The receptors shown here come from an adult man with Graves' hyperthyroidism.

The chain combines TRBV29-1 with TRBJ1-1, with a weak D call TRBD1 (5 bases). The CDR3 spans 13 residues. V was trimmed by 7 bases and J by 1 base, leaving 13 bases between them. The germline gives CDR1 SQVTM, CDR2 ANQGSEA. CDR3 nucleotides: TGCAGCGCCCTCGAAGGGACGAACACTGAAGCTTTCTTT. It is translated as CSALEGTNTEAFF.

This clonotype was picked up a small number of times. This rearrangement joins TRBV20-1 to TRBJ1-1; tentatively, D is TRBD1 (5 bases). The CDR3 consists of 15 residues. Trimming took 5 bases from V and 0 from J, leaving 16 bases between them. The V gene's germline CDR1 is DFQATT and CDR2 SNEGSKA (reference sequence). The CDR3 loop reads CSADRGLSMNTEAFF. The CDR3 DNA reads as TGCAGTGCTGACCGGGGCCTCTCCATGAACACTGAAGCTTTCTTT.

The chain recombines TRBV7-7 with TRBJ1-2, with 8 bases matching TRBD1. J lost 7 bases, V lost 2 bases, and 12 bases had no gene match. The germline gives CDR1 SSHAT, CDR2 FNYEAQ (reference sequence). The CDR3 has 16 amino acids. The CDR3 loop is CASSLQGARNLGGYTF. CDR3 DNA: TGTGCCAGCAGCTTACAGGGGGCCCGCAACTTGGGTGGCTACACCTTC. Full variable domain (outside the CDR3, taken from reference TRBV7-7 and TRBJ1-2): GAGVSQSPRYKVTKRGQDVTLRCDPISSHATLYWYQQALGQGPEFLTYFNYEAQPDKSGLPSDRFSAERPEGSISTLTIQRTEQRDSAMYRCASSLQGARNLGGYTFGSGTRLTVV.

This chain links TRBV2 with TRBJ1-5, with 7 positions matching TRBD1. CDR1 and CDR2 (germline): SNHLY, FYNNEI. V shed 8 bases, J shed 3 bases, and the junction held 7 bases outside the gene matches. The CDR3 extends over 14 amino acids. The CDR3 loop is CASSDRIINQPQHF. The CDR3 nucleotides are TGTGCCAGCTCGGACAGGATCATCAATCAGCCCCAGCATTTT.

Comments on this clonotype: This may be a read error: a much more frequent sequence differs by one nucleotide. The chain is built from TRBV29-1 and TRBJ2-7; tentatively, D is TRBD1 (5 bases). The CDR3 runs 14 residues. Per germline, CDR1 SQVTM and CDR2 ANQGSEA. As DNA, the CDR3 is TGCAGCGTTGAATTACAGGACAAAATCTACGGGCAGTACTTC. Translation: CSVELQDKIYGQYF.

CDR3 sequence: CASSFFGTGNSPLHF. The CDR3, as DNA: TGTGCCAGCAGTTTTTTTGGGACGGGAAATTCACCCCTCCACTTT. The rearrangement uses TRBV27 and TRBJ1-6, with D possibly matching TRBD1 (5 bases). CDR3 length equals 15 residues. Trimming took 3 bases from V and 7 from J, leaving 13 bases between them. From germline, CDR1 is MNHEY and CDR2 SMNVEV (reference sequence).

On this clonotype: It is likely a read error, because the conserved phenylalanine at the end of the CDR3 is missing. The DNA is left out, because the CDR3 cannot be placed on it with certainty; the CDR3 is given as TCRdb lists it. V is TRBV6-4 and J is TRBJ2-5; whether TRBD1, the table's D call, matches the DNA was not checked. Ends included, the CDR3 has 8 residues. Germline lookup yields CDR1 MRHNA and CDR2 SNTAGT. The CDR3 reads CASSEGDT.

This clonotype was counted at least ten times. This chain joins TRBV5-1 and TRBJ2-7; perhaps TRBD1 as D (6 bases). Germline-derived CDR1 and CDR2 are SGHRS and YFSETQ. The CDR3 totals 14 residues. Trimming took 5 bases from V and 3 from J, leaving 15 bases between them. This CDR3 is CASRWTERNYEQYF. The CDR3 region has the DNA TGCGCCAGCAGGTGGACAGAGCGTAACTACGAGCAGTACTTC.

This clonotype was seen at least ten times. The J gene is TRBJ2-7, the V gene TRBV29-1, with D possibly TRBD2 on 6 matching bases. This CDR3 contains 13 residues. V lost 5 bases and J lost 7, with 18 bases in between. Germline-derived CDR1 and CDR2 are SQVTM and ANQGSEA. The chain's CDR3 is CSVLTRFLGEQYF. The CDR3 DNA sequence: TGCAGCGTTCTGACTAGGTTCCTGGGGGAGCAGTACTTC.

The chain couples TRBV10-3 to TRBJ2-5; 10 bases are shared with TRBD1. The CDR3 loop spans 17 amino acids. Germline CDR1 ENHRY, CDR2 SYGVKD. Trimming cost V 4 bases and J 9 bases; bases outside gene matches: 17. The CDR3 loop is CAISATSGQGMDQPQYF. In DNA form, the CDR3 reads TGTGCCATCAGTGCGACCTCGGGACAGGGGATGGATCAGCCCCAGTACTTC.

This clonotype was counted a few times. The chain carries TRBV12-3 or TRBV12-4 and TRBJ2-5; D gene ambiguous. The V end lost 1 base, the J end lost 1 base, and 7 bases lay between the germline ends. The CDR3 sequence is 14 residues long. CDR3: CASSLEEIQETQYF. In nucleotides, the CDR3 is TGTGCCAGCAGTTTAGAGGAGATCCAAGAGACCCAGTACTTC.

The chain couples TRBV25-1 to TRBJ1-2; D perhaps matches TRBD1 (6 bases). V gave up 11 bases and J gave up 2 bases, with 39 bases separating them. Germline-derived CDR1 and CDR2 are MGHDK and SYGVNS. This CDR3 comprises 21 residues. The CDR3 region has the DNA TGTGCCTTGTCCAAAGAAAGCTTCAGTGAGCCGGACAGTCTTTTAAACTATGGCTACACCTTC. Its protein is CALSKESFSEPDSLLNYGYTF.

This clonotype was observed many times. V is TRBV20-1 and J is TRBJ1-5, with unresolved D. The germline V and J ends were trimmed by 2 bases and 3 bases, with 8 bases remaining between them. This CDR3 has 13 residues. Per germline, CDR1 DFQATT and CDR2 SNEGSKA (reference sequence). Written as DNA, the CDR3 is TGCAGTGCTAGACCCCAGGTCAATCAGCCCCAGCATTTT. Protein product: CSARPQVNQPQHF.

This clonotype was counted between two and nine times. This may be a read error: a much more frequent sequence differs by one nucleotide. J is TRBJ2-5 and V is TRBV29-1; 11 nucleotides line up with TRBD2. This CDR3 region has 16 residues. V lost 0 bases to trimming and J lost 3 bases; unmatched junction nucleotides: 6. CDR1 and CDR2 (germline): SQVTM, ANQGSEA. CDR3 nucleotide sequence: TGCAGCGTTGAAGAACGACTAGCGGGATCCGAAGAGACCCAGTACTTC. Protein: CSVEERLAGSEETQYF.

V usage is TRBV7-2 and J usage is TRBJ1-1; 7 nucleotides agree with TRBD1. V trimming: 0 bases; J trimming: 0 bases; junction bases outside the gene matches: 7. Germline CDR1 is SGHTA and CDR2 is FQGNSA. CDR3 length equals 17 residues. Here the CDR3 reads CASSLAAGGLMNTEAFF. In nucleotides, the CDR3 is TGTGCCAGCAGCTTAGCCGCAGGGGGTCTTATGAACACTGAAGCTTTCTTT.

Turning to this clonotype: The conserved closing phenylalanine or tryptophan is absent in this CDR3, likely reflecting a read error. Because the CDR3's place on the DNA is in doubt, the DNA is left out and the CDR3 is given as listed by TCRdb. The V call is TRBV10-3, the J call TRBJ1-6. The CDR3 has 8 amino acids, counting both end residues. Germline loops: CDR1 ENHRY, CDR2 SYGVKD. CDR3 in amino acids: CAISPQTS.

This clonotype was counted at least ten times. CDR3 residues: CASSFGSMEDTEAFF. The CDR3 nucleotides are TGTGCCAGCAGCTTCGGGTCCATGGAGGACACTGAAGCTTTCTTT. The gene calls are TRBV7-9 and TRBJ1-1; no reliable D call. The germline V gene encodes CDR1 SEHNR and CDR2 FQNEAQ (reference sequence). There are 15 residues in the CDR3. V lost 3 bases and J 3 bases, leaving 14 bases between the germline ends.

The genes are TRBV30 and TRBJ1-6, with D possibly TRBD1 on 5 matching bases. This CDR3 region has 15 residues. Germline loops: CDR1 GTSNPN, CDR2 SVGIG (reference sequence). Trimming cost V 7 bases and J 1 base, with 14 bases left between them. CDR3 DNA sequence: TGTGCCTCTTGGGACGGCCAATCCTATAATTCACCCCTCCACTTT. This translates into CASWDGQSYNSPLHF.

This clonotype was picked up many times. The CDR3 DNA reads TGTGCCACCCGACAGGGAGAGCAAGAGACCCAGTACTTC. Its translation is CATRQGEQETQYF. V gene TRBV10-3 combines with J gene TRBJ2-5; the match to TRBD1 covers 7 bases. The CDR3 covers 13 residues. Germline V gives CDR1 ENHRY, CDR2 SYGVKD. The trim removed 10 bases at V and 2 bases at J, leaving 7 bases unmatched.

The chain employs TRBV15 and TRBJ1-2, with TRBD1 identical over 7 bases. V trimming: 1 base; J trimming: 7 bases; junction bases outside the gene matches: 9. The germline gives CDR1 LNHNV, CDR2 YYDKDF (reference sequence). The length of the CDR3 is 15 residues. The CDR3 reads CATSRGVGTVGGYTF. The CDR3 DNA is TGTGCCACCAGCAGAGGGGTGGGGACAGTAGGTGGCTACACCTTC. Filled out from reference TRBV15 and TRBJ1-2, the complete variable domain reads DAMVIQNPRYQVTQFGKPVTLSCSQTLNHNVMYWYQQKSSQAPKLLFHYYDKDFNNEADTPDNFQSRRPNTSFCFLDIRSPGLGDTAMYLCATSRGVGTVGGYTFGSGTRLTVV.

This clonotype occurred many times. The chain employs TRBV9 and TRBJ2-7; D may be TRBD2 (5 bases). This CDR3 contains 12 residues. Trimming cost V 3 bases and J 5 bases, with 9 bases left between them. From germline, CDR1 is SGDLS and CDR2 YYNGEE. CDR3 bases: TGTGCCAGCAGCGACGGGAACCACGAGCAGTACTTC. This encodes CASSDGNHEQYF.